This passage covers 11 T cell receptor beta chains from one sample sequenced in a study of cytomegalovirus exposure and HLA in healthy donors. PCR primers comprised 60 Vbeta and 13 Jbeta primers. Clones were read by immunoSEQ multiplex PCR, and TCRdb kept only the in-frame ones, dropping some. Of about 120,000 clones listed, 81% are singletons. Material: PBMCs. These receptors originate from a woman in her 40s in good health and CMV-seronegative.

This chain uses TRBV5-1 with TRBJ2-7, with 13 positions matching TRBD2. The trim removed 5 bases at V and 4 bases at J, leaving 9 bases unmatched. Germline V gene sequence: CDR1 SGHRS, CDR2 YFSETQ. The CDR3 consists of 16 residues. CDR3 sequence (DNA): TGCGCCAGCAGATATGGACTAGCGGGGGACCTTTACGAGCAGTACTTC. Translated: CASRYGLAGDLYEQYF.

The CDR3 spells CASSLFLGGLTDTQYF. CDR3 in DNA: TGTGCCAGCAGCTTATTTTTGGGAGGCCTCACAGATACGCAGTATTTT. V gene TRBV7-9 combines with J gene TRBJ2-3, with D maybe TRBD2 (6 bases). This CDR3 region has 16 residues. Germline lookup yields CDR1 SEHNR and CDR2 FQNEAQ (reference sequence). Trimming took off 2 bases at V and 2 bases at J, with 14 bases between the two ends.

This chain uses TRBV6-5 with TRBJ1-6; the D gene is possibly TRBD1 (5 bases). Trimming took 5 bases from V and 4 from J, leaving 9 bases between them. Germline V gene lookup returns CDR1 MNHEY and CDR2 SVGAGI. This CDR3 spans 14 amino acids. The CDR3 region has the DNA TGTGCCAGCAGTAGACAGAAATATAATTCACCCCTCCACTTT. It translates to CASSRQKYNSPLHF.

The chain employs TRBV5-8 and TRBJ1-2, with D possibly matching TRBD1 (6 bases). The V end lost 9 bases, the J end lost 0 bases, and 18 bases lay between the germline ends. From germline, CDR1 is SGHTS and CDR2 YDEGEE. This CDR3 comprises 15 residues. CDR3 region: CAITPGQRPNYGYTF. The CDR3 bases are TGTGCCATCACGCCTGGACAGCGCCCTAACTATGGCTACACCTTC. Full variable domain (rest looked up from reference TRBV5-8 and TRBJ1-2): EAGVTQSPTHLIKTRGQQATLRCSPISGHTSVYWYQQALGLGLQFLLWYDEGEERNRGNFPPRFSGRQFPNYSSELNVNALELEDSALYLCAITPGQRPNYGYTFGSGTRLTVV.

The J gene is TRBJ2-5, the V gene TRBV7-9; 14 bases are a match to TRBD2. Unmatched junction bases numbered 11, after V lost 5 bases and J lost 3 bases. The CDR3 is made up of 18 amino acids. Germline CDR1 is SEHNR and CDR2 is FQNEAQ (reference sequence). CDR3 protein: CASSHWTSGGPSKETQYF. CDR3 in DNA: TGTGCCAGCAGCCACTGGACTAGCGGGGGGCCATCGAAAGAGACCCAGTACTTC.

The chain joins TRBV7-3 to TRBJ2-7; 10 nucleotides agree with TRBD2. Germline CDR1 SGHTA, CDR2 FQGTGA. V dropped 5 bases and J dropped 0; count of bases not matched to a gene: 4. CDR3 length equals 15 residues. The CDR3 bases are TGTGCCAGCAGCGTAGCGGGAGGTGGCTCCTACGAGCAGTACTTC. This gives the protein CASSVAGGGSYEQYF.

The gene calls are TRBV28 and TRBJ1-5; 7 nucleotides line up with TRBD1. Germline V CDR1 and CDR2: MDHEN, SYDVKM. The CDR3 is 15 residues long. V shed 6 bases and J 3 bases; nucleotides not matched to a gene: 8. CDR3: CASRRNRGNNQPQHF. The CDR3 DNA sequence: TGTGCCAGCAGAAGAAACAGGGGAAACAATCAGCCCCAGCATTTT. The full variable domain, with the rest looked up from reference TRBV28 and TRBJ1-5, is DVKVTQSSRYLVKRTGEKVFLECVQDMDHENMFWYRQDPGLGLRLIYFSYDVKMKEKGDIPEGYSVSREKKERFSLILESASTNQTSMYLCASRRNRGNNQPQHFGDGTRLSIL.

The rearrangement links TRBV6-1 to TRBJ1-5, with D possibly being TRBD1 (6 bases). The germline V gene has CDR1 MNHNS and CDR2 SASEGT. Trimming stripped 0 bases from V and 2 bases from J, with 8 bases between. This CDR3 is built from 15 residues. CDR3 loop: CASSEAPGGNQPQHF. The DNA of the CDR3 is TGTGCCAGCAGTGAAGCTCCAGGGGGCAATCAGCCCCAGCATTTT.

The CDR3 nucleotides are TGTGCCAGTAGTCCCACTTCACCGGGAAACACAGATACGCAGTATTTT. The encoded protein is CASSPTSPGNTDTQYF. The chain has TRBV19 and TRBJ2-3; TRBD2 is a possible D gene (5 bases). Germline assignment: CDR1 LNHDA and CDR2 SQIVND (reference sequence). The germline V and J ends were trimmed by 5 bases and 2 bases, with 17 bases remaining between them. The CDR3 runs to 16 residues.

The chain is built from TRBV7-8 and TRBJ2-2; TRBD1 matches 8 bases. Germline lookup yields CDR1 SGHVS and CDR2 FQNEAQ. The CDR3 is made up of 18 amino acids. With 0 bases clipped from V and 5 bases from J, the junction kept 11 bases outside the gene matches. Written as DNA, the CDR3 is TGTGCCAGCAGCTTAGCTGGCCAGGGGGCTGGGTCGACCGGGGAGCTGTTTTTT. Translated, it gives CASSLAGQGAGSTGELFF.

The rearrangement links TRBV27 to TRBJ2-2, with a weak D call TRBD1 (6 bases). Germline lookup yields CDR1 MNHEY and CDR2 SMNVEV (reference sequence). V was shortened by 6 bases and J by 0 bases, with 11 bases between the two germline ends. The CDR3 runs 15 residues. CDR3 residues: CASRPTGTNTGELFF. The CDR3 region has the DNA TGTGCCAGCAGACCAACAGGGACGAACACCGGGGAGCTGTTTTTT.